A single sample is the source of the 10 T cell receptor beta chains below, sequenced in a study of blood T cell repertoires in COVID-19. The protocol was immunoSEQ multiplex PCR, while the TCRdb copy is restricted to in-frame clones and leaves out a portion. The sample includes 200,000 to 250,000 clones, roughly four fifths seen only once; the top ten take approximately 4.5%. Material for sequencing was peripheral blood. Receptors were obtained from a woman aged 70-85 years with acute or convalescent COVID-19.

The chain is built from TRBV7-2 and TRBJ1-6; D not certain. There are 16 residues in the CDR3. Germline V lookup: CDR1 SGHTA, CDR2 FQGNSA. With 2 bases removed from V and 0 bases from J, the gap between germline ends came to 8 bases. CDR3 sequence: CASSLREGSYNSPLHF. CDR3 DNA sequence: TGTGCCAGCAGCTTAAGGGAGGGCTCCTATAATTCACCCCTCCACTTT.

This sequence joins TRBV10-3 and TRBJ2-6, with D maybe TRBD1 (6 bases). Germline loops: CDR1 ENHRY, CDR2 SYGVKD. This CDR3 comprises 15 residues. The V end was cut by 5 bases, the J end by 1 base, with 9 bases between. CDR3 sequence (DNA): TGTGCCATCAGTAACCAGGGGTCTGGGGCCAACGTCCTGACTTTC. Translated: CAISNQGSGANVLTF.

V and J are TRBV6-6 and TRBJ1-6, with D unresolved. This CDR3 region has 14 residues. From germline, CDR1 is MNHNY and CDR2 SVGAGI (reference sequence). The V and J ends lost 7 bases and 9 bases respectively, with 16 bases between them. The CDR3 reads CASNAGSEGSPLHF. CDR3 in DNA: TGTGCCAGCAACGCAGGCAGCGAGGGTTCACCCCTCCACTTT.

V and J are TRBV27 and TRBJ1-2; 10 positions match TRBD1. CDR1 MNHEY and CDR2 SMNVEV come from the germline V gene (reference sequence). V was pared by 5 bases and J by 4 bases, with 7 bases of the junction left unmatched. This CDR3 comprises 15 residues. The chain's CDR3 is CASSPGTGVVYGYTF. Here the CDR3 DNA reads TGTGCCAGCAGTCCCGGGACAGGGGTCGTCTATGGCTACACCTTC.

The J gene is TRBJ2-6, the V gene TRBV5-1; D gene uncertain. V was trimmed by 4 bases and J by 0 bases, leaving 11 bases between them. Germline-derived CDR1 and CDR2 are SGHRS and YFSETQ. The CDR3 loop spans 16 amino acids. CDR3: CASSPSGNSGANVLTF. The CDR3, as DNA: TGCGCCAGCAGCCCCTCGGGTAACTCTGGGGCCAACGTCCTGACTTTC. The full variable domain, with the rest looked up from reference TRBV5-1 and TRBJ2-6, is KAGVTQTPRYLIKTRGQQVTLSCSPISGHRSVSWYQQTPGQGLQFLFEYFSETQRNKGNFPGRFSGRQFSNSRSEMNVSTLELGDSALYLCASSPSGNSGANVLTFGAGSRLTVL.

In the case of this clone: One junction end disagrees with the germline gene, perhaps due to a read error. The chain couples TRBV6-6 to TRBJ1-2, with TRBD1 matching 9 bases. Germline V gene data show CDR1 as MNHNY and CDR2 as SVGAGI (reference sequence). This CDR3 comprises 15 residues. DNA of the CDR3: TGTGCCAGCAGTCACAGTACAGGGGGCGGCTATAGCTACACCTTC. Translation: CASSHSTGGGYSYTF.

The count of this clone is one. This rearrangement joins TRBV28 to TRBJ1-5, with unresolved D. The V gene lost 4 bases and the J gene lost 6 bases, with 7 bases spanning the gap. Germline-derived CDR1 and CDR2 are MDHEN and SYDVKM. This CDR3 has 12 amino acids. The chain's CDR3 is CASSSVSQPQHF. In DNA, the CDR3 is TGTGCCAGCAGTTCGGTTAGTCAGCCCCAGCATTTT.

About this clone itself: The same CDR3 is also encoded by other DNA sequences in this sample. The CDR3 DNA reads as TGTGCCAGCAGTAAACAGGGGGCCTCTGGAAACACCATATATTTT. Protein product: CASSKQGASGNTIYF. The gene calls are TRBV7-9 and TRBJ1-3, with 9 positions matching TRBD1. V trimming: 6 bases; J trimming: 0 bases; junction bases outside the gene matches: 3. Germline lookup yields CDR1 SEHNR and CDR2 FQNEAQ (reference sequence). The CDR3 is made up of 15 amino acids. The full variable domain, its missing parts supplied by reference TRBV7-9 and TRBJ1-3, is DTGVSQNPRHKITKRGQNVTFRCDPISEHNRLYWYRQTLGQGPEFLTYFQNEAQLEKSRLLSDRFSAERPKGSFSTLEIQRTEQGDSAMYLCASSKQGASGNTIYFGEGSWLTVV.

This clone came up a few times. The chain is built from TRBV27 and TRBJ1-2; D is uncertain. Germline assignment: CDR1 MNHEY and CDR2 SMNVEV (reference sequence). Trimming removed 3 bases at V and 4 bases at J, with 21 bases between. The CDR3 length is 17 residues. The CDR3 DNA reads TGTGCCAGCAGTTTGTCGGTCTCGAGCTATTCTTCCTATGGCTACACCTTC. Encoded protein: CASSLSVSSYSSYGYTF.

The chain carries TRBV6-6 and TRBJ1-5; possible D gene TRBD1, 6 bases. The germline gives CDR1 MNHNY, CDR2 SVGAGI (reference sequence). This CDR3 region has 15 residues. V lost 0 bases and J lost 4, with 10 bases in between. The CDR3 region is CASSYSWQGNQPQHF. CDR3 nucleotide sequence: TGTGCCAGCAGTTACTCGTGGCAGGGGAATCAGCCCCAGCATTTT.